One sample yielded the 6 T cell receptor beta chains listed below, sequenced in a study of T cells expressing NK-cell markers. No DNA is given; TCRdb re-called the 5' RACE reads and lists each CDR3 protein once. The sample data list almost 450,000 distinct CDR3 sequences. Input material: blood T cells: a sorted CD56 or NKG2C T cell subset, CD4+ or CD8+ T cells, or bulk PBMC T cells (not recorded which). Every receptor here comes from a woman aged 18-70 years in good health.

The chain has TRBV29-1 and TRBJ2-1; the D gene TCRdb calls, TRBD1, cannot be checked with no DNA. The CDR3 totals 13 residues. Germline V lookup: CDR1 SQVTM, CDR2 ANQGSEA. CDR3: CSSRTPSYNEQFF.

The chain recombines TRBV20-1 with TRBJ2-1; no DNA is available, so the TRBD1 call from TCRdb remains unchecked. The CDR3 is 13 amino acids. Germline V lookup: CDR1 DFQATT, CDR2 SNEGSKA (reference sequence). CDR3 loop: CSEGGGALNEQFF.

The V gene is TRBV5-6, the J gene TRBJ2-2. Germline V gene data show CDR1 as SGHDT and CDR2 as YYEEEE. The CDR3 has 15 residues. CDR3 sequence: CASSLGGVGTGELFF.

J is TRBJ2-2 and V is TRBV20-1; TCRdb's D call of TRBD2 is untestable without DNA. From germline, CDR1 is DFQATT and CDR2 SNEGSKA (reference sequence). The CDR3 extends over 13 amino acids. CDR3 residues: CSARLAGVGELFF.

The V call is TRBV4-3, the J call TRBJ2-2; TCRdb indicates TRBD2, and absent DNA this call remains unverified. CDR3 length: 15 residues. Germline V gene sequence: CDR1 LGHNA, CDR2 YSLEER. CDR3 residues: CASSPRGGDTGELFF.

This chain links TRBV12-3 or TRBV12-4 with TRBJ1-3. The CDR3 runs 11 residues. CDR3 amino acids: CASTSGNTIYF.